Listed below are T cell receptor beta chains from one sample, sequenced in a study of blood T cell repertoires in COVID-19. Sequencing was performed with immunoSEQ multiplex PCR; in TCRdb, only in-frame clones are kept and a portion is missing. The data hold around 370,000 clones, with more than 75% observed a single time. Specimen: peripheral blood. The source is a woman aged 50 to 60 with COVID-19, enrolled during active disease. The conserved cysteine and the conserved F or W are not part of the CDR3 here.

>TRBV27
ASSGRGSILSPLH
>TRBV5-4
ASSWGGQGRNREQY
>TRBV6-1
ASSEEKLAGGY
>TRBV24-1
ATSDSRSLNTEAF
>TRBV7-8
ASSLVSLAGVEQY
>TRBV19
ASIEGARDYGYT
>TRBV7-2
ASSLSRESGKLF
>TRBV2
ASSAVGRAANTGELF
>TRBV6-6
ASSYGQEYEQY
>TRBV5-1
ASSLVGTGTTGELF
>TRBV6-5
ASSYSIAGSTGELF
>TRBV5-1
ASSLNTGRQETQY
>TRBV19
ASSGVRAGGNEQF
>TRBV19
ASSPEPGDTQY
>TRBV18
ASSLGLTGETQY
>TRBV10-1
ASSEGEWTYNEQF
>TRBV25-1
ASSDRGTQPQH
>TRBV24-1
ATSDPGQQYNEQF
>TRBV29-1
SAGEPGQGNNEQF
>TRBV5-1
ASSLTDNEQF
>TRBV13
ASSLGLGLAGGRVYTGELF
>TRBV14
ASSPPETAYEQY
>TRBV10-3
AISESGLAGGEQY
>TRBV11-2
ASSRRVQTYEQY
>TRBV19
ASSDRVAYGYT
>TRBV5-1
ASSPGYSSGRADTQY
>TRBV21-1
ASSKDPAHDYNEQF
>TRBV7-3
ASSSDRNNEQF
>TRBV4-3
ASSQDPGGDEQY
>TRBV29-1
SVRQKENTEAF